These T cell receptor beta chains were read from a single sample in a study of OX40 agonist ivuxolimab in advanced cancers. Generated by immunoSEQ multiplex PCR, the TCRdb table keeps only in-frame clones and is missing some. This repertoire shows roughly 42,000 clones, 75% to 90% found once; its top ten account for roughly an eighth. Sequencing was performed on CD4+ or CD8+ T cells sorted from blood, taken in a trial of the OX40 agonist ivuxolimab. Receptors originate from an adult with an advanced solid tumor such as melanoma, head and neck, liver or kidney cancer. Both conserved end residues are part of each CDR3.

v_gene	j_gene	CDR3aa
TRBV4-1	TRBJ2-7	CASSQVTSGTYEQYF
TRBV5-8	TRBJ2-1	CASSLGASGEQFF
TRBV2	TRBJ2-2	CAISNRTAATGELFF
TRBV27	TRBJ2-7	CASSLSWTGPYEQYF
TRBV18	TRBJ1-5	CASSPGEGFNNQPQHF
TRBV5-1	TRBJ2-3	CASSLEGLWADTQYF
TRBV9	TRBJ2-1	CASSVDSNEQFF
TRBV9	TRBJ1-1	CASSVASGGYAFF
TRBV7-9	TRBJ2-7	CASSQGTSGSSYEQYF
TRBV27	TRBJ1-5	CASSPHFNGEPQHF
TRBV27	TRBJ2-1	CASSSQGQGQFF
TRBV30	TRBJ1-4	CAWRLGVVMFF
TRBV7-9	TRBJ2-7	CASSPAVSDEQYF
TRBV4-3	TRBJ1-5	CASSQDSGAAGQPQHF
TRBV29-1	TRBJ2-5	CSVEAGWQETQYF
TRBV29-1	TRBJ2-7	CSVVGPGQNIQRNSYEQYF
TRBV4-1	TRBJ2-4	CASSQASLGKNIQYF
TRBV27	TRBJ2-7	CASSLPPGLASREQYF
TRBV19	TRBJ2-7	CASSVRDKGRREQYF
TRBV7-9	TRBJ1-2	CASSLGAKINYGYTF
TRBV6-6	TRBJ1-5	CASSYRPDGNQPQHF
TRBV2	TRBJ2-5	CASRPAGGGQETQYF
TRBV9	TRBJ2-3	CASSVGADTQYF